Listed here are 25 T cell receptor beta chains from one sample, sequenced in a study of T cell responses to AZD1222 COVID-19 vaccine. Sequencing was performed with immunoSEQ multiplex PCR; in TCRdb, only in-frame clones are kept and a portion is missing. Of about 270,000 clones detected, almost 95% appear once; the ten largest clones hold roughly 0.51%. The sample was peripheral blood, taken 28 days after the second AZD1222 dose. The source is an adult who received the AZD1222 COVID-19 vaccine.

The chain is built from TRBV3-1 (or the pseudogene TRBV3-2) and TRBJ2-5; D ambiguous. The CDR3 spans 11 residues. The ends were cut back, 2 bases at V and 4 bases at J, with 2 bases in the middle. Germline V CDR1 and CDR2: LGHDT, YNNKEL (reference sequence). The DNA of the CDR3 is TGTGCCAGCAGCCAATCAGAGACCCAGTACTTC. Translated: CASSQSETQYF.

The chain links TRBV27 to TRBJ2-1; D remains unclear. Germline CDR1 MNHEY, CDR2 SMNVEV (reference sequence). The V gene lost 8 bases and the J gene lost 8 bases, with 10 bases spanning the gap. The CDR3 consists of 11 residues. The CDR3 is CASQWSDEQFF. In nucleotides, the CDR3 is TGTGCCAGCCAATGGAGTGATGAGCAGTTCTTC.

The chain recombines TRBV2 with TRBJ1-6, with a weak D call TRBD1 (5 bases). Trimming shortened V by 6 bases and J by 5 bases, and 17 bases separated the two germline ends. The CDR3 is 16 amino acids. CDR1 SNHLY and CDR2 FYNNEI come from the germline V gene. The CDR3 DNA reads TGTGCCAGCAGATACCACAGGAGGCCAGATAATTCACCCCTCCACTTT. Residues: CASRYHRRPDNSPLHF.

The CDR3 protein is CASKGGIGGELFF. CDR3 coding DNA: TGTGCCAGCAAAGGGGGGATCGGCGGGGAGCTGTTTTTT. The chain links TRBV2 to TRBJ2-2; perhaps D is TRBD1 or TRBD2 (6 bases each). Between the trimmed V and J ends, which lost 7 bases and 7 bases, there was a span of 13 bases. Germline loops: CDR1 SNHLY, CDR2 FYNNEI. The CDR3 consists of 13 residues.

The chain has TRBV12-3 or TRBV12-4 and TRBJ1-2; TRBD1 aligns across 10 bases. J was trimmed by 8 bases and V by 5 bases; bases with no gene match: 5. This CDR3 has 13 amino acids. CDR3 amino acids: CASSRTGGWGYTF. For the CDR3, the DNA is TGTGCCAGCAGTCGGACAGGGGGATGGGGCTACACCTTC.

The V gene is TRBV6-2 or TRBV6-3, the J gene TRBJ1-1; D ambiguous. The germline gives CDR1 MNHEY, CDR2 SVGEGT. Trimming pared 6 bases from V and 1 base from J, leaving 9 bases between. CDR3 length: 13 residues. This CDR3 reads CASRPVGNTEAFF. For the CDR3, the DNA is TGTGCCAGCAGACCTGTGGGGAACACTGAAGCTTTCTTT.

V gene TRBV27 combines with J gene TRBJ2-2; 9 nucleotides line up with TRBD1. The CDR3 covers 17 residues. V was pared by 2 bases and J by 4 bases, with 8 bases of the junction left unmatched. Germline V lookup: CDR1 MNHEY, CDR2 SMNVEV (reference sequence). CDR3 sequence reads: CASSLGRDRVSTGELFF. For the CDR3, the DNA is TGTGCCAGCAGTTTAGGCCGGGACAGGGTTAGCACCGGGGAGCTGTTTTTT.

CDR3: CASSSDRGYGYTF. The CDR3 nucleotides read TGTGCCAGCAGTTCTGACAGGGGCTATGGCTACACCTTC. The J gene is TRBJ1-2, the V gene TRBV28, with 8 bases matching TRBD1. Germline trimming cut 4 bases from V and 4 bases from J; bases unmatched to any gene: 2. Germline V gene data show CDR1 as MDHEN and CDR2 as SYDVKM. CDR3 length: 13 residues.

V and J are TRBV6-5 and TRBJ1-1, with 7 bases identical to TRBD1. With V trimmed by 8 bases and J by 4 bases, 7 bases remained unmatched. Germline V CDR1 and CDR2: MNHEY, SVGAGI. The CDR3 sequence is 13 residues long. CDR3 protein: CASATGAGTEAFF. CDR3 DNA: TGTGCCAGCGCAACAGGGGCGGGCACTGAAGCTTTCTTT.

V usage is TRBV6-6 and J usage is TRBJ1-5, with D maybe TRBD1 (6 bases). This CDR3 contains 15 residues. V lost 4 bases to trimming and J lost 0 bases, with 10 bases between them. Per germline, CDR1 MNHNY and CDR2 SVGAGI (reference sequence). The CDR3 here is CASSWAGDSNQPQHF. The CDR3 region has the DNA TGTGCCAGCAGTTGGGCAGGGGATAGCAATCAGCCCCAGCATTTT.

This chain links TRBV7-2 with TRBJ2-2; unclear D gene. V lost 5 bases and J 0 bases, leaving 7 bases between the germline ends. CDR3 length equals 14 residues. CDR1 is SGHTA and CDR2 is FQGNSA in the germline V gene. Written as DNA, the CDR3 is TGTGCCAGCAGCAGAGTAGCGAACACCGGGGAGCTGTTTTTT. This gives the protein CASSRVANTGELFF.

This rearrangement joins TRBV14 to TRBJ2-1, with 7 positions matching TRBD1. Looked up from germline, CDR1 is SGHDN and CDR2 is FVKESK. V was pared by 4 bases and J by 9 bases, with 15 bases of the junction left unmatched. The CDR3 runs to 16 residues. In DNA form, the CDR3 reads TGTGCCAGCAGCCCCGGGACAGCATATTACCGGGGTGAGCAGTTCTTC. It encodes CASSPGTAYYRGEQFF.

This clone has only one observation. The rearrangement uses TRBV6-2 or TRBV6-3 and TRBJ2-6, with TRBD1 matching 8 bases. CDR3 length: 18 amino acids. Germline assignment: CDR1 MNHEY and CDR2 SVGEGT. V shed 5 bases, J shed 4 bases, and the junction held 13 bases outside the gene matches. The CDR3 coding sequence is TGTGCCAGCAGTGACCGGGACAGGCCCCCTCCCGGGGCCAACGTCCTGACTTTC. Protein: CASSDRDRPPPGANVLTF.

The gene calls are TRBV19 and TRBJ1-6; D unresolved. CDR3 length equals 13 residues. CDR1 LNHDA and CDR2 SQIVND come from the germline V gene (reference sequence). V was shortened by 5 bases and J by 6 bases, with 8 bases between the two germline ends. CDR3 in amino acids: CASSSSSNSPLHF. The CDR3 DNA follows: TGTGCCAGTAGTTCCAGCAGTAATTCACCCCTCCACTTT.

The V call is TRBV12-3 or TRBV12-4, the J call TRBJ1-1, with a weak D call TRBD1 (6 bases). V was shortened by 6 bases and J by 12 bases, with 20 bases between the two germline ends. The length of the CDR3 is 13 residues. CDR3 sequence: CASRQGGPGETFF. DNA of the CDR3: TGTGCCAGCAGACAGGGAGGCCCCGGGGAGACTTTCTTT.

The count of this clone is one. The genes are TRBV12-3 or TRBV12-4 and TRBJ2-1; a possible D gene is TRBD2 (5 bases). Trimming removed 3 bases at V and 5 bases at J, with 8 bases between. The CDR3 has 13 amino acids. The CDR3 spells CASSFGINNEQFF. In nucleotides, the CDR3 is TGTGCCAGCAGTTTCGGGATAAACAATGAGCAGTTCTTC.

V gene TRBV20-1 combines with J gene TRBJ1-1; D perhaps matches TRBD1 (5 bases). Trimming took off 8 bases at V and 8 bases at J, with 9 bases between the two ends. CDR1 is DFQATT, CDR2 SNEGSKA, per germline (reference sequence). This CDR3 comprises 9 residues. The CDR3 coding sequence is TGCAGTTCTCCAGGGGAAGCTTTCTTT. Protein sequence: CSSPGEAFF.

V and J are TRBV19 and TRBJ1-5; a weak D match, TRBD1 (5 bases). CDR3 length equals 12 residues. CDR1 and CDR2 from the germline V gene are LNHDA and SQIVND (reference sequence). V was shortened by 6 bases and J by 6 bases, with 9 bases between the two germline ends. Written as DNA, the CDR3 is TGTGCCAGTAGCCTAGGGGTTCAGCCCCAGCATTTT. It specifies CASSLGVQPQHF.

This rearrangement joins TRBV18 to TRBJ2-7; maybe TRBD1 (8 bases). Germline V gene sequence: CDR1 KGHSH, CDR2 LQKENI. The CDR3 spans 15 residues. Deletions cut 7 bases from V and 4 bases from J, with 20 bases between. CDR3: CASLAGTGGRYEQYF. CDR3 sequence (DNA): TGTGCCAGCTTAGCGGGCACAGGGGGACGGTACGAGCAGTACTTC.

The chain has TRBV6-5 and TRBJ2-2; a possible D gene is TRBD2 (7 bases). The CDR3 extends over 14 amino acids. Germline-derived CDR1 and CDR2 are MNHEY and SVGAGI. V lost 10 bases and J 3 bases, leaving 15 bases between the germline ends. Here the CDR3 reads CAIFKGGDTGELFF. CDR3 nucleotide sequence: TGTGCCATCTTTAAGGGGGGGGACACCGGGGAGCTGTTTTTT.

The CDR3, as DNA: TGCGCCAGCAGCCAAGCGGGAGCCAGCCGGGGAGAGCAGTTCTTC. Translated: CASSQAGASRGEQFF. The genes are TRBV4-3 and TRBJ2-1; tentative D call: TRBD2 (6 bases). The germline V gene has CDR1 LGHNA and CDR2 YSLEER. CDR3 length: 15 amino acids. V shed 1 base and J shed 10 bases, with 17 bases lying between them.

This chain connects TRBV29-1 to TRBJ2-7; 9 nucleotides align to TRBD2. The CDR3 runs 16 residues. Germline-derived CDR1 and CDR2 are SQVTM and ANQGSEA. V gave up 4 bases and J gave up 3 bases; unmatched junction bases: 13. CDR3 DNA: TGCAGCGTTGTGCCTCTTGGGAGCGGGGGGTACTACGAGCAGTACTTC. Its protein product is CSVVPLGSGGYYEQYF.

The chain uses TRBV5-1 and TRBJ1-4, with 7 bases identical to TRBD1. This CDR3 comprises 13 residues. J was trimmed by 5 bases and V by 4 bases; bases with no gene match: 2. CDR1 is SGHRS, CDR2 YFSETQ, per germline. This CDR3 is CASSPTGNEKLFF. CDR3 coding DNA: TGCGCCAGCAGCCCGACAGGGAATGAAAAACTGTTTTTT. The variable domain in full, completed from reference TRBV5-1 and TRBJ1-4, reads KAGVTQTPRYLIKTRGQQVTLSCSPISGHRSVSWYQQTPGQGLQFLFEYFSETQRNKGNFPGRFSGRQFSNSRSEMNVSTLELGDSALYLCASSPTGNEKLFFGSGTQLSVL.

As DNA, the CDR3 is TGCGCCAGCAGCCTTAAAACCTCAGGGGGCTACTCTGGAAACACCATATATTTT. This translates into CASSLKTSGGYSGNTIYF. The rearrangement joins TRBV5-1 to TRBJ1-3; 8 bases are a match to TRBD1. The V segment lost 4 bases and the J segment 0 bases; nucleotides outside the gene matches: 12. This CDR3 region has 18 residues. Germline V lookup: CDR1 SGHRS, CDR2 YFSETQ.

The genes are TRBV10-3 and TRBJ1-1, with no clear D. The V gene's germline CDR1 is ENHRY and CDR2 SYGVKD. CDR3 length: 13 residues. Trimming removed 3 bases from V and 1 base from J, with 6 bases in between. For the CDR3, the DNA is TGTGCCATCAGTGAACGGGCGAACACTGAAGCTTTCTTT. As protein: CAISERANTEAFF.